This T cell receptor (beta chain) is drawn from a study of T cell responses to AZD1222 COVID-19 vaccine. Study observations and caveats: Nearly half of spike-specific TCRs reportedly go after variant regions that carry no mutations.

On this clone itself: Its matching antigen is unknown.

Clones were sequenced by immunoSEQ multiplex PCR, and TCRdb holds only the in-frame ones, with some missing. The data contain roughly 100,000 clones, approximately 90% of them singletons. The V end lost 3 bases, the J end lost 8 bases, and 16 bases lay between the germline ends. Germline lookup yields CDR1 MNHEY and CDR2 SMNVEV (reference sequence). The CDR3 has 14 residues. The study pooled second doses at about 4 or about 12 weeks. The V and J genes are TRBV27 and TRBJ1-2, with a possible D match to TRBD1 (5 bases). The sample was peripheral blood, taken 28 days after the second AZD1222 dose. The TCR comes from an adult who received the AZD1222 COVID-19 vaccine. CDR3: CASSLRRQQGGYTF. The CDR3 DNA reads as TGTGCCAGCAGTTTGAGGCGCCAGCAGGGAGGCTACACCTTC.